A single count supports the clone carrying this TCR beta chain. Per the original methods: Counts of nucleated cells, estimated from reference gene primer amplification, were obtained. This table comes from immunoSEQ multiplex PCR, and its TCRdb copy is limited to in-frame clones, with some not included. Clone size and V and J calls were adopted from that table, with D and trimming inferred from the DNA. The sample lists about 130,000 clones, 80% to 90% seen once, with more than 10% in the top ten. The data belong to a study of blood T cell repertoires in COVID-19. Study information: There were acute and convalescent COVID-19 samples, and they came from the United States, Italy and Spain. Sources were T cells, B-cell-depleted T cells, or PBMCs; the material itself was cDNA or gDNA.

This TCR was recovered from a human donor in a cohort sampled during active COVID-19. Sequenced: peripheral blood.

This chain's CDR3 is CASSNQGQGNTEAFF. CDR3 bases: TGTGCCAGCAGCAACCAGGGTCAAGGGAACACTGAAGCTTTCTTT. The chain links TRBV6-5 to TRBJ1-1; a weak D match, TRBD1 (5 bases). The germline V gene has CDR1 MNHEY and CDR2 SVGAGI. V was cut by 6 bases and J by 1 base, with 15 bases left in between. There are 15 residues in the CDR3.